This T cell receptor (beta chain) was sequenced in a study of blood T cell repertoires in COVID-19. Study-level background: Spain, Italy and the United States supplied samples that represented acute and convalescent COVID-19. PBMCs, B-cell-depleted T cells, or T cells were the source of the cDNA or gDNA that made up the material.

Germline V lookup: CDR1 SGHDT, CDR2 YYEEEE. Between the trimmed V and J ends, which lost 5 bases and 9 bases, there was a span of 11 bases. The CDR3 sequence is 12 residues long. Original processing notes: Using reference gene primer amplification, nucleated cell counts were estimated. Using immunoSEQ multiplex PCR, the repertoire was profiled, and TCRdb retains in-frame clones only, with some absent. V and J calls and clone size are copied from that table; D and trimming were computed from the DNA. Of some 270,000 clones in the sample, around nine tenths were seen once. This receptor was taken from a man aged 40-49 years with active or convalescent COVID-19. Sequencing was carried out using peripheral blood. The chain uses TRBV5-6 and TRBJ2-2; weak D call: TRBD1 (6 bases). The CDR3 nucleotides read TGTGCCAGCAGTTTACAGGGTTGGGAGCTGTTTTTT. Translation: CASSLQGWELFF.